Following are 8 T cell receptor beta chains from one sample sequenced in a study of T cells in Graves' hyperthyroidism and ophthalmopathy. It was RNA transcripts that yielded the amplified TCR beta CDR3 regions. RT-PCR in the first round (using the HTBI primer set) targeted the TCR CDR3. TCRdb used MiXCR to reprocess the multiplex PCR reads, holding one entry per CDR3 protein. The sample lists 500,000 to 600,000 distinct CDR3 sequences, around 45% seen once, with around 20% in the top ten. The sample consisted of peripheral blood or thyroid tissue (not recorded which). The receptors were sampled from an adult woman with Graves' disease, either hyperthyroidism or ophthalmopathy (not recorded which).

This clonotype was detected a few times. The V and J genes are TRBV27 and TRBJ2-7; 8 nucleotides line up with TRBD1. The CDR3 is made up of 14 amino acids. With 8 bases clipped from V and 5 bases from J, the junction kept 11 bases outside the gene matches. The germline gives CDR1 MNHEY, CDR2 SMNVEV (reference sequence). Here the CDR3 DNA reads TGTGCCAGCGCCCCAAGACAGGGGAGCCACGAGCAGTACTTC. Its protein is CASAPRQGSHEQYF.

The chain couples TRBV12-3 or TRBV12-4 to TRBJ1-1; tentatively, D is TRBD1 (6 bases). Trimming stripped 2 bases from V and 7 bases from J, with 11 bases between. The CDR3 consists of 13 residues. CDR3 protein: CASSLSGGGEAFF. The CDR3 bases are TGTGCCAGCAGTTTATCGGGGGGCGGTGAAGCTTTCTTT.

The chain combines TRBV10-3 with TRBJ2-7, with 8 bases aligning to TRBD2. Germline V gene lookup returns CDR1 ENHRY and CDR2 SYGVKD. This CDR3 contains 16 residues. V was pared by 1 base and J by 0 bases, with 5 bases of the junction left unmatched. CDR3 sequence (DNA): TGTGCCATCAGTGAGTTTAGCGGGACGAACTCCTACGAGCAGTACTTC. It specifies CAISEFSGTNSYEQYF.

The V gene is TRBV10-1, the J gene TRBJ2-7, with 7 bases aligning to TRBD2. The J segment lost 0 bases and the V segment lost 1 base, leaving 3 bases of the junction unmatched. CDR3 length equals 15 residues. CDR1 is WNHNN, CDR2 SYGVQD, per germline (reference sequence). The CDR3 sequence is CASSEFGGSSYEQYF. For the CDR3, the DNA is TGCGCCAGCAGTGAGTTCGGCGGGAGCTCCTACGAGCAGTACTTC.

Many counts were recorded for this clonotype. This chain uses TRBV5-1 with TRBJ2-5; TRBD1 aligns across 7 bases. The CDR3 has 16 residues. Looked up from germline, CDR1 is SGHRS and CDR2 is YFSETQ. The ends lost 4 bases at V and 2 bases at J; junction bases unmatched: 11. The CDR3 nucleotides read TGCGCCAGCAGCCGGGCCGGGACAGACATTCAAGAGACCCAGTACTTC. Translating it yields CASSRAGTDIQETQYF. Variable domain in full (rest from reference TRBV5-1 and TRBJ2-5): KAGVTQTPRYLIKTRGQQVTLSCSPISGHRSVSWYQQTPGQGLQFLFEYFSETQRNKGNFPGRFSGRQFSNSRSEMNVSTLELGDSALYLCASSRAGTDIQETQYFGPGTRLLVL.

The rearrangement uses TRBV7-3 and TRBJ1-3, with D unresolved. The V gene's germline CDR1 is SGHTA and CDR2 FQGTGA. Between the trimmed V and J ends, which lost 9 bases and 2 bases, there was a span of 8 bases. This CDR3 is 12 amino acids long. CDR3 protein: CASTIAGNTIYF. CDR3 bases: TGTGCCAGTACAATAGCTGGAAACACCATATATTTT.

A single count supports this clonotype. This sequence joins TRBV10-1 and TRBJ2-2; TRBD1 is a possible D gene (6 bases). Germline CDR1 is WNHNN and CDR2 is SYGVQD (reference sequence). Between the trimmed V and J ends, which lost 7 bases and 5 bases, there was a span of 14 bases. The CDR3 extends over 14 amino acids. CDR3 bases: TGCGCCAGCAAGTCGGGTCAGGGGACCGGGGAGCTGTTTTTT. As protein: CASKSGQGTGELFF.

Only a few counts were recorded for this clonotype. The rearrangement uses TRBV15 and TRBJ1-2; D unresolved. CDR1 LNHNV and CDR2 YYDKDF come from the germline V gene (reference sequence). V was cut by 4 bases and J by 4 bases, with 13 bases left in between. The CDR3 has 14 residues. For the CDR3, the DNA is TGTGCCACCAGCAAAGGTGTCGAAGGCTATGGCTACACCTTC. It translates to CATSKGVEGYGYTF.